The source of this TCR beta chain is a study of T cells after yellow fever vaccination. The study's findings and limits: Contaminating bulk clonotypes could be abundant in FACS-sorted repertoires. Booster samples showed a return of most primary-vaccination clones (roughly 95% CD4, about 85% CD8).

This clonotype was counted a few times. Antigen specificity is unknown. TCRdb passed the 5' RACE reads through MiXCR, listing each CDR3 protein once. The data contain approximately 150,000 distinct CDR3 sequences, about 8% of them singletons. There are 11 residues in the CDR3. The germline V gene has CDR1 SQVTM and CDR2 ANQGSEA. V lost 7 bases, J lost 4 bases, and 8 bases lay in between. Specimen: CD4+ T cells sorted from PBMCs, collected 5 days after the yellow fever booster vaccination. The sequence was collected from a man aged 25 to 45 who received the YFV17D yellow fever vaccine. This sequence joins TRBV29-1 and TRBJ1-3; D ambiguous. CDR3 in amino acids: CSAEEGNTIYF. CDR3 bases: TGCAGCGCAGAGGAGGGAAACACCATATATTTT.